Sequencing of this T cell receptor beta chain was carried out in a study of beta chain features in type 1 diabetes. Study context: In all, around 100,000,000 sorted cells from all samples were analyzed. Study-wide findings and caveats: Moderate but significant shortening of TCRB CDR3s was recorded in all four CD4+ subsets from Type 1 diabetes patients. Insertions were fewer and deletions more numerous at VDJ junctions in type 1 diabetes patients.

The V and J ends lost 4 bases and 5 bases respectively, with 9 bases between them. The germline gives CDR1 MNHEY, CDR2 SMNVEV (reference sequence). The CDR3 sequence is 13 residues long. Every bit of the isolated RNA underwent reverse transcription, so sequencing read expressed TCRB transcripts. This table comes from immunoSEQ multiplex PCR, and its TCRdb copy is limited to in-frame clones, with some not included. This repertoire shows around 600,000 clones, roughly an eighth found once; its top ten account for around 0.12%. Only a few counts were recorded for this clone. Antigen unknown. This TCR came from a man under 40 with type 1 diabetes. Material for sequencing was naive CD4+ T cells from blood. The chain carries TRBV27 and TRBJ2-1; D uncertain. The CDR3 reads CASSYKGDNEQFF. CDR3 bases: TGTGCCAGCAGTTACAAGGGCGACAATGAGCAGTTCTTC.